Listed below are T cell receptor beta chains from one sample, sequenced in a study of T cells in localized non-small cell lung cancer. Clones were read by immunoSEQ multiplex PCR, and TCRdb kept only the in-frame ones, dropping some. The table records under 30,000 clones, less than 95% of them present only once. The specimen was peripheral blood, collected before any cancer treatment. These receptors came from a woman aged 35 to 70 with stage I lung adenocarcinoma. CDR3s include the opening cysteine and the closing phenylalanine or tryptophan.

>TRBV10-3|TRBJ2-5
CAISESGARETQYF
>TRBV19|TRBJ2-1
CASRTGLAGSDFF
>TRBV5-4|TRBJ2-5
CASSFQGVETQYF
>TRBV27|TRBJ1-5
CASSPHDRVGNQPQHF
>TRBV4-3|TRBJ1-3
CASSRQGSSGNTIYF
>TRBV5-4|TRBJ2-3
CASSFDRPTHTQYF
>TRBV15|TRBJ2-1
CATSRELAVAGYNEQFF
>TRBV7-8|TRBJ1-5
CASSLGITGTGDQPQHF
>TRBV27|TRBJ1-4
CASSWDRGAEKLFF
>TRBV5-4|TRBJ2-1
CASSFKGSNEQFF
>TRBV28|TRBJ2-3
CASSPWGDTQYF
>TRBV5-4|TRBJ2-2
CASSFRDTGELFF
>TRBV18|TRBJ1-1
CASSPYTGLTEAFF
>TRBV2|TRBJ2-7
CASQVKQGAYEQYF
>TRBV28|TRBJ2-3
CVTNQGGGTDTQYF
>TRBV19|TRBJ1-3
CASSSFTGTGNTIYF
>TRBV7-2|TRBJ2-5
CASSLVVLEQETQYF
>TRBV7-2|TRBJ2-7
CASSLNYPPEQYF
>TRBV27|TRBJ2-5
CASSWRIGETQYF
>TRBV20-1|TRBJ2-5
CSARNLETQYF
>TRBV5-1|TRBJ2-7
CASSSGQGLYEQYF
>TRBV30|TRBJ2-1
CAWSTSGNSYNEQFF
>TRBV28|TRBJ1-1
CASGQGDWNTEAFF
>TRBV9|TRBJ2-5
CASSPRASGRAVETQYF
>TRBV5-4|TRBJ2-1
CASRREEDYNEQFF
>TRBV15|TRBJ2-5
CATSRELAEETQYF
>TRBV29-1|TRBJ2-3
CSVVRTSGSDTQYF
>TRBV18|TRBJ1-5
CASSSGGGNQPQHF
>TRBV28|TRBJ1-5
CASRPGDRGVNQPQHF
>TRBV27|TRBJ2-3
CATRERGDLPLTDTQYF
>TRBV11-1|TRBJ1-2
CASSRETGSHGYTF
>TRBV7-2|TRBJ2-1
CASSSLGVEQFF